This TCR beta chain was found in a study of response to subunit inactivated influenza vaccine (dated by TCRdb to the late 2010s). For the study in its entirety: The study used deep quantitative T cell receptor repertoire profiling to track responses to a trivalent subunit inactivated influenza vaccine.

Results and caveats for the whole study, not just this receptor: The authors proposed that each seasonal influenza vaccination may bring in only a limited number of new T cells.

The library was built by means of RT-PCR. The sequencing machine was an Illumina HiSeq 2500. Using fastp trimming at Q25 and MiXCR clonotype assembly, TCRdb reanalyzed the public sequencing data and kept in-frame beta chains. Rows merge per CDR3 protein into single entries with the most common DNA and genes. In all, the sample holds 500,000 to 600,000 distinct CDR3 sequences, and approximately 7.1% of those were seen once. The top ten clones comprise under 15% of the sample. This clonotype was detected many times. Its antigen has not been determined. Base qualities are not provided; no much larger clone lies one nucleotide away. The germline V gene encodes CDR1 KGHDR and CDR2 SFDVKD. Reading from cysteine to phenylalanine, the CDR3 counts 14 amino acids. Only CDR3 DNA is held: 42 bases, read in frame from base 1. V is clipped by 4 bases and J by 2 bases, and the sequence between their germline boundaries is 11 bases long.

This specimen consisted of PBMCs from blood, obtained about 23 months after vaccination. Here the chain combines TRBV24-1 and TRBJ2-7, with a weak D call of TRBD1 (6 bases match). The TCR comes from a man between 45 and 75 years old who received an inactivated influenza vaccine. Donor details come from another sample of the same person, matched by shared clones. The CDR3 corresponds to CATSDSGQPYEQYF. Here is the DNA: TGTGCCACCAGTGACTCCGGACAGCCCTACGAGCAGTACTTC.